Sequencing of this T cell receptor beta chain was carried out in a study of cytomegalovirus exposure and HLA in healthy donors. In regard to this clone: The junction and the germline gene differ at one end; a read error may be behind it.

The CDR3 has 14 residues. The germline V gene has CDR1 SSHAT and CDR2 FNYEAQ (reference sequence). This PCR relied on a set of 60 Vbeta primers and 13 Jbeta primers. In the authors' workflow: Later work found around 80 million unique TCR beta chains, with 9.5 million to 12 million shared. TCRdb's table, derived via immunoSEQ multiplex PCR, lists solely in-frame clones and lacks some. The V and J calls and clone size are taken from that table; D and trimming were inferred from the DNA. The table shows more than 150,000 clones, with 77% occurring only once. The material sequenced was PBMCs. The receptor was derived from a young man in good health and CMV-seronegative. The chain combines TRBV7-7 with TRBJ2-5; TRBD2 might be the D (5 bases). The last part of the DNA fits TRBJ2-7 better; the J call may be wrong. CDR3 loop: CASSLFRGADEQYF. DNA for the CDR3: TGTGCTAGCAGCTTATTTCGGGGAGCGGACGAGCAGTACTTC.